This T cell receptor beta chain was identified during a study of T-cell reconstitution after alpha-beta-depleted transplantation in children. Notes on this clonotype: No antigen is known for it.

Library preparation (for TCRbeta) was performed with unique molecular identifiers. TCRdb ran MiXCR on the PCR reads and lists one entry per CDR3 protein. In the table there are a few hundred thousand distinct CDR3 sequences, 10% to 15% of which are singletons. Study findings and constraints: By about two months after transplant, alpha-beta T cells reportedly arose from several hundred graft clones that had expanded. Surviving recipient T cells and thymic progenitors accounted for the high day-60 TCRbeta diversity observed in some patients. At one year after transplant, newly produced T cells mostly accounted for T-cell counts and diversity.

This clonotype originated in a male patient under 18 who had a stem cell transplant for acute myeloid leukemia, so the T cells may come from the graft donor. The source material was PBMCs, mostly from graft donor cells, sampled 360 days after TCRalphabeta/CD19-depleted stem cell transplant.

CDR3 sequence: CASSSKTSGPYNEQFF. The CDR3 bases are TGTGCCAGCAGTTCTAAGACTAGCGGACCCTACAATGAGCAGTTCTTC. V is TRBV27 and J is TRBJ2-1; TRBD2 matches 9 bases. The CDR3 runs 16 residues. The germline V gene encodes CDR1 MNHEY and CDR2 SMNVEV (reference sequence). V lost 4 bases and J lost 2; bases outside the gene matches: 6.